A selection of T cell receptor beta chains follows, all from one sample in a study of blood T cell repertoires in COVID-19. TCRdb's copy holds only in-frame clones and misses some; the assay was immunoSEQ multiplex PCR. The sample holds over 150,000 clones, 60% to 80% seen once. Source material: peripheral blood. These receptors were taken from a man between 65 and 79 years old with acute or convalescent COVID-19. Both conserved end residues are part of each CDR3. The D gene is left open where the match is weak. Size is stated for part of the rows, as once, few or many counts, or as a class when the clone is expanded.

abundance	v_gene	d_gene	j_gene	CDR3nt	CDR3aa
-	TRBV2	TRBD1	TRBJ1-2	TGTGCCAGCACCAGACAGGGGTACGGCTACACCTTC	CASTRQGYGYTF
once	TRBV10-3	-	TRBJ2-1	TGTGCCATCAGTGGTCTGCAGGGCCCGAGCTCCTACAATGAGCAGTTCTTC	CAISGLQGPSSYNEQFF
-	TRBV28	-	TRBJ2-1	TGTGCCAGCAGTGGGCTTTTAAACTCCTACAATGAGCAGTTCTTC	CASSGLLNSYNEQFF
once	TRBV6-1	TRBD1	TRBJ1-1	TGTGCCAGCAGTGAAGCAGGGGGCTTGTTCTTT	CASSEAGGLFF
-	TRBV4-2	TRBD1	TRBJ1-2	TGTGCCAGCAGCCAAGAGACAGGGTCTAACTATGGCTACACCTTC	CASSQETGSNYGYTF
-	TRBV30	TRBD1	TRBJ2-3	TGTGCCTGGAGCCAAACAGGGGGCTACACAGATACGCAGTATTTT	CAWSQTGGYTDTQYF
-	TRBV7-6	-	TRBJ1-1	TGTGCCAGCAGCTCAATAAGAGATCAGGGGACTGAAGCTTTCTTT	CASSSIRDQGTEAFF
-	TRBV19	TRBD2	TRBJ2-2	TGTGCCAGTAGTCCTGGACTAGCGGGGGGGCTGGCCGGGGAGCTGTTTTTT	CASSPGLAGGLAGELFF
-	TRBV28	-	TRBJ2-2	TGTGCCAGCAGTAGTACAGGGAACACCGGGGAGCTGTTTTTT	CASSSTGNTGELFF
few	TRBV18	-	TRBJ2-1	TGTGCCAGCTCACGAGACAGCCAAAGGTCCAATGAGCAGTTCTTC	CASSRDSQRSNEQFF
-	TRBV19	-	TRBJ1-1	TGTGCCAGTAGTATAGATCGGGCAGGGGCGAACACTGAAGCTTTCTTT	CASSIDRAGANTEAFF
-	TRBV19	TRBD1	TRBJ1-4	TGTGCCAGTAGCGCAGGGGGGCGGGAAAAACTGTTTTTT	CASSAGGREKLFF
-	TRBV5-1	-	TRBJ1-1	TGCGCCAGCAGCTTGGCCACGACATTCACTGAAGCTTTCTTT	CASSLATTFTEAFF
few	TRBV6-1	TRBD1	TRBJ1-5	TGTGCCAGCAGTGAAACAAGGGGACAGAATAGCAATCAGCCCCAGCATTTT	CASSETRGQNSNQPQHF
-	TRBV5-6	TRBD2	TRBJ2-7	TGTGCCAGCAGCAGAACGGGGACTAGCGGGAGTATGGAGCAGTACTTC	CASSRTGTSGSMEQYF
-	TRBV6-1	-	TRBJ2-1	TGTGCCAGCAGTGACCGGACACCAAGGAATCCGAATGAGCAGTTCTTC	CASSDRTPRNPNEQFF
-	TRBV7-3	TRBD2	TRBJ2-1	TGTGCCAGCAGCCCCTCGGCGGGACTAGCTTCCCCAAATGAGCAGTTCTTC	CASSPSAGLASPNEQFF
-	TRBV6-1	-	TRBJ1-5	TGTGCCAGCAGCCAACGGGGGGGGAGTCAGCCCCAGCATTTT	CASSQRGGSQPQHF
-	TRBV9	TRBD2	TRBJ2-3	TGTGCCAGCAGCGTAGAGCGGGGGGTGGGCACAGATACGCAGTATTTT	CASSVERGVGTDTQYF
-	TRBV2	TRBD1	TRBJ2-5	TGTGCCAGCAAGGATGTGGGGACAGGTGGAGAGACCCAGTACTTC	CASKDVGTGGETQYF
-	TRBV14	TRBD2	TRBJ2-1	TGTGCCAGCAGCCGGGGGGGACTATCTGTTACCTACAATGAGCAGTTCTTC	CASSRGGLSVTYNEQFF
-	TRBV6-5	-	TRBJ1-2	TGTGCCAGCAGCCAGAGGGGGATCTATGGCTACACCTTC	CASSQRGIYGYTF
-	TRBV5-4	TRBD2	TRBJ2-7	TGTGCCAGCAGCTTGGTGTCTAGCGGGAGCCGGCAGTACTTC	CASSLVSSGSRQYF
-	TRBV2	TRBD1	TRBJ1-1	TGTGCCAGCAGTGTTCGGGACAGGCACACTGAAGCTTTCTTT	CASSVRDRHTEAFF
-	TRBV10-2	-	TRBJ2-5	TGCGCCAGCAGGGGTAGGGGCGGGGAAGGTAAAGAGACCCAGTACTTC	CASRGRGGEGKETQYF